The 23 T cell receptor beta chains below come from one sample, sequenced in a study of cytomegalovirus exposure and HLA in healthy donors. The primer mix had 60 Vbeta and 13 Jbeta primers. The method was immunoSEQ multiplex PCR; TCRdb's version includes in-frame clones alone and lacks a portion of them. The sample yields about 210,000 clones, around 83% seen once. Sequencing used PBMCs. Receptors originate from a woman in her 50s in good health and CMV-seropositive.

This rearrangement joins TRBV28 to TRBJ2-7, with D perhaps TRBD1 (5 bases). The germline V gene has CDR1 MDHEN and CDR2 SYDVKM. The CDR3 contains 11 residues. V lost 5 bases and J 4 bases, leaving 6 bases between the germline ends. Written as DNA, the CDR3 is TGTGCCAGCAGTGACAGATACGAGCAGTACTTC. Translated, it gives CASSDRYEQYF.

The CDR3 protein is CASRDTGYTEAFF. CDR3 nucleotides: TGTGCCAGCAGGGATACAGGGTACACTGAAGCTTTCTTT. The chain links TRBV13 to TRBJ1-1; possibly TRBD1 for D (6 bases). The CDR3 is made up of 13 amino acids. Germline CDR1 is PRHDT and CDR2 is FYEKMQ (reference sequence). Trimming cost V 6 bases and J 3 bases, with 11 bases left between them. Full variable domain (outside the CDR3, taken from reference TRBV13 and TRBJ1-1): AAGVIQSPRHLIKEKRETATLKCYPIPRHDTVYWYQQGPGQDPQFLISFYEKMQSDKGSIPDRFSAQQFSDYHSELNMSSLELGDSALYFCASRDTGYTEAFFGQGTRLTVV.

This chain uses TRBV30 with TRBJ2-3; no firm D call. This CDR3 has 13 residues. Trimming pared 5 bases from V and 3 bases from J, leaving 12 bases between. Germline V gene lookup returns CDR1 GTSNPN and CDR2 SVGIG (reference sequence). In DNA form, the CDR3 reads TGTGCCTGGGCTATTGGGCAGACAGATACGCAGTATTTT. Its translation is CAWAIGQTDTQYF.

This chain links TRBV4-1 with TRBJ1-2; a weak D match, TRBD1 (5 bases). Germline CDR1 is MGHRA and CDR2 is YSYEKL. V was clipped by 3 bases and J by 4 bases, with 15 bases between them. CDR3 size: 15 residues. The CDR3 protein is CASSQRGRALYGYTF. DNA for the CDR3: TGCGCCAGCAGCCAGCGCGGCAGGGCTCTCTATGGCTACACCTTC.

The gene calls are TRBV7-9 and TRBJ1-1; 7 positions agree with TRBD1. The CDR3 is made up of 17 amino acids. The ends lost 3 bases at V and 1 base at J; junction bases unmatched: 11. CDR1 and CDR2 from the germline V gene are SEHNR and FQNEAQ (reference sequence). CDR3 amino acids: CASSLGSRGPGNTEAFF. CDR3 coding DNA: TGTGCCAGCAGCTTGGGGTCAAGGGGGCCTGGGAACACTGAAGCTTTCTTT.

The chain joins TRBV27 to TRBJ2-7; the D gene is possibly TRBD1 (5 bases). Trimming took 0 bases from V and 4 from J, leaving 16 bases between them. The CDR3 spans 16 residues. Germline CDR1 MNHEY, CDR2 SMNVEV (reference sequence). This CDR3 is CASSLSPDGGAYEQYF. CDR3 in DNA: TGTGCCAGCAGTTTATCCCCAGACGGTGGGGCTTACGAGCAGTACTTC.

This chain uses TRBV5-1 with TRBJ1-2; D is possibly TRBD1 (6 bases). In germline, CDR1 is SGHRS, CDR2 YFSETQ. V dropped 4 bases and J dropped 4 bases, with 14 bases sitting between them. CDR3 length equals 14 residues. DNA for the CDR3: TGCGCCAGCAGCGGCTTGACAGGCACCTATGGCTACACCTTC. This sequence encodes CASSGLTGTYGYTF.

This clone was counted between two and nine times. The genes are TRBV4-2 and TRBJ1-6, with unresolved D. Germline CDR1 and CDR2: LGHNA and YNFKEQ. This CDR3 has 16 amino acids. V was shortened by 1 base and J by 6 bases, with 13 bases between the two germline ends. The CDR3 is CASSQGVATVNSPLHF. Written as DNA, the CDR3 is TGTGCCAGCAGCCAAGGAGTGGCAACAGTTAATTCACCCCTCCACTTT.

The CDR3 DNA follows: TGTGCCAGCAGCTTGGTGGGGGGTAGCACAGATACGCAGTATTTT. Protein sequence: CASSLVGGSTDTQYF. The chain recombines TRBV5-4 with TRBJ2-3; D is perhaps TRBD2 (6 bases). CDR3 length equals 15 residues. CDR1 is SGHNT and CDR2 is YYREEE in the germline V gene (reference sequence). Trimming pared 0 bases from V and 0 bases from J, leaving 8 bases between.

CDR3: CASSQDWTSGGSGGQFF. The CDR3 nucleotides are TGTGCCAGCAGCCAGGATTGGACTAGCGGGGGCTCTGGCGGGCAGTTCTTC. The J gene is TRBJ2-1, the V gene TRBV4-2; 13 nucleotides agree with TRBD2. Germline lookup yields CDR1 LGHNA and CDR2 YNFKEQ. The CDR3 is 17 residues long. J gave up 12 bases and V 3 bases, and 14 bases lay outside the gene matches.

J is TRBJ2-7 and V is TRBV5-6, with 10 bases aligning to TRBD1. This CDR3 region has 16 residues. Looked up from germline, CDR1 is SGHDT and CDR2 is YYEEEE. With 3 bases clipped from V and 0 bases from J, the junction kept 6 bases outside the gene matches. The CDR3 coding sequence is TGTGCCAGCAGCTCAGGGGACAGGGGTTTCTCCTACGAGCAGTACTTC. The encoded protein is CASSSGDRGFSYEQYF. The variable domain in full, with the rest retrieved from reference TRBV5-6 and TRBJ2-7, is DAGVTQSPTHLIKTRGQQVTLRCSPKSGHDTVSWYQQALGQGPQFIFQYYEEEERQRGNFPDRFSGHQFPNYSSELNVNALLLGDSALYLCASSSGDRGFSYEQYFGPGTRLTVT.

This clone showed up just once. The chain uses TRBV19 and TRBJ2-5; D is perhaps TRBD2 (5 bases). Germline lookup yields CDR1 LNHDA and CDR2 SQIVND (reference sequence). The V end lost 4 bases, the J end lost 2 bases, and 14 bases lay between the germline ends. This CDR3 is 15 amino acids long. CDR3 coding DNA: TGTGCCAGTAGTACGAATCCGGGAAGACAAGAGACCCAGTACTTC. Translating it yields CASSTNPGRQETQYF.

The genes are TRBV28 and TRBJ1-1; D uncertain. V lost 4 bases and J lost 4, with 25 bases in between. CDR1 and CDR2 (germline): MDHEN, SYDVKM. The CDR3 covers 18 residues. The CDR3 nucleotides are TGTGCCAGCAGTTGGGGAGACGAACTGGAAACGAGCGGCACTGAAGCTTTCTTT. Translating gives CASSWGDELETSGTEAFF.

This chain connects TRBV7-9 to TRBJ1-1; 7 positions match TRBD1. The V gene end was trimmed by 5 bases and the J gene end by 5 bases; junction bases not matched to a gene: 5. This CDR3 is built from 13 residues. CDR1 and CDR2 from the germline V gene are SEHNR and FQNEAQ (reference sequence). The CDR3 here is CASSRSGGTEAFF. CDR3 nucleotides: TGTGCCAGCAGCAGGTCAGGGGGAACTGAAGCTTTCTTT.

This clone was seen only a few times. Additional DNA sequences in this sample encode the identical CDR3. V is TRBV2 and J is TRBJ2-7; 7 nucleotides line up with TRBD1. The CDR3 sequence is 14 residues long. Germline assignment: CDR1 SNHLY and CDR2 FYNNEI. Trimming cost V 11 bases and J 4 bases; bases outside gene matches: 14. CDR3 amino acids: CASRERDRDYEQYF. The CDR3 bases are TGTGCCTCCCGAGAAAGGGACAGAGATTACGAGCAGTACTTC.

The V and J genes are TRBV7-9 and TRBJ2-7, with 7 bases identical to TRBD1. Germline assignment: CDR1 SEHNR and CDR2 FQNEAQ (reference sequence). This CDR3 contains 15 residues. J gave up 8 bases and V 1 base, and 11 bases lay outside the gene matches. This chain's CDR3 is CASSLERTGPTKQYF. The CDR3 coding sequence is TGTGCCAGCAGCTTAGAAAGGACAGGCCCTACGAAGCAGTACTTC.

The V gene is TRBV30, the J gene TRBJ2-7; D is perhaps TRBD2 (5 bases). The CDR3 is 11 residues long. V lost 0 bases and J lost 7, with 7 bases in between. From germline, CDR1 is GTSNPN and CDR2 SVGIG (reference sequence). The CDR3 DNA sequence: TGTGCCTGGAGTGTACCGGGGGAGCAGTACTTC. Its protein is CAWSVPGEQYF.

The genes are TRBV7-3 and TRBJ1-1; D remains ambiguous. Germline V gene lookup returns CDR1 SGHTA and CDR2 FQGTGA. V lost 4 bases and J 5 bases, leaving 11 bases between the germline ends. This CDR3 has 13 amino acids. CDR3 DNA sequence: TGTGCCAGCAGCTCCATCGAGGGAACTGAAGCTTTCTTT. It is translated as CASSSIEGTEAFF.

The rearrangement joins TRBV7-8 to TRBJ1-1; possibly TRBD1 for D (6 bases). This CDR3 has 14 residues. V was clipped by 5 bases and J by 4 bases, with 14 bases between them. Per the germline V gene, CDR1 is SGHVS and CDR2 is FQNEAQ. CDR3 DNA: TGTGCCAGCAGCGTCCAGGGGATCATCACTGAAGCTTTCTTT. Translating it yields CASSVQGIITEAFF. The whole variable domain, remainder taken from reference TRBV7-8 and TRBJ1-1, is GAGVSQSPRYKVAKRGQDVALRCDPISGHVSLFWYQQALGQGPEFLTYFQNEAQLDKSGLPSDRFFAERPEGSVSTLKIQRTQQEDSAVYLCASSVQGIITEAFFGQGTRLTVV.

CDR3 loop: CASTGTMGTEAFF. The CDR3 DNA reads as TGCGCCAGCACCGGGACAATGGGAACTGAAGCTTTCTTT. The J gene is TRBJ1-1, the V gene TRBV5-1, with a weak D call TRBD1 (6 bases). CDR3 length: 13 amino acids. V was clipped by 6 bases and J by 5 bases, with 14 bases between them. The germline V gene encodes CDR1 SGHRS and CDR2 YFSETQ. The full variable domain, with the rest looked up from reference TRBV5-1 and TRBJ1-1, is KAGVTQTPRYLIKTRGQQVTLSCSPISGHRSVSWYQQTPGQGLQFLFEYFSETQRNKGNFPGRFSGRQFSNSRSEMNVSTLELGDSALYLCASTGTMGTEAFFGQGTRLTVV.

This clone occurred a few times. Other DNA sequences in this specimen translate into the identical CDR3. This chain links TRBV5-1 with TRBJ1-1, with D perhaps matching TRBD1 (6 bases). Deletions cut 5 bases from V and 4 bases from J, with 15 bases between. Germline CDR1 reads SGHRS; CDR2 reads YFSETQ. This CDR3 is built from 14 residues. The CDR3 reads CASSLLGAGTEAFF. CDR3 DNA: TGCGCCAGCAGTCTCCTGGGGGCGGGCACTGAAGCTTTCTTT.

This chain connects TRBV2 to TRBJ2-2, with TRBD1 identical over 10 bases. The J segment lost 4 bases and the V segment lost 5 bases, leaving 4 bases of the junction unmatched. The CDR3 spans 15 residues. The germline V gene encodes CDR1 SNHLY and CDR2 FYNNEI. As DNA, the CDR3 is TGTGCCAGCAGTTGGGACAGGGGATCCACCGGGGAGCTGTTTTTT. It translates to CASSWDRGSTGELFF.

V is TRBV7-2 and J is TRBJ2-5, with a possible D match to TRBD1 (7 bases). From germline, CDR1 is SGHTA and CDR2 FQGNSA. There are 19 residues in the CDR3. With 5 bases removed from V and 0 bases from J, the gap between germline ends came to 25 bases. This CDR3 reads CASSQKASGGQRYQETQYF. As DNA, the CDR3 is TGTGCCAGCAGCCAAAAGGCATCCGGGGGACAGCGCTACCAAGAGACCCAGTACTTC.